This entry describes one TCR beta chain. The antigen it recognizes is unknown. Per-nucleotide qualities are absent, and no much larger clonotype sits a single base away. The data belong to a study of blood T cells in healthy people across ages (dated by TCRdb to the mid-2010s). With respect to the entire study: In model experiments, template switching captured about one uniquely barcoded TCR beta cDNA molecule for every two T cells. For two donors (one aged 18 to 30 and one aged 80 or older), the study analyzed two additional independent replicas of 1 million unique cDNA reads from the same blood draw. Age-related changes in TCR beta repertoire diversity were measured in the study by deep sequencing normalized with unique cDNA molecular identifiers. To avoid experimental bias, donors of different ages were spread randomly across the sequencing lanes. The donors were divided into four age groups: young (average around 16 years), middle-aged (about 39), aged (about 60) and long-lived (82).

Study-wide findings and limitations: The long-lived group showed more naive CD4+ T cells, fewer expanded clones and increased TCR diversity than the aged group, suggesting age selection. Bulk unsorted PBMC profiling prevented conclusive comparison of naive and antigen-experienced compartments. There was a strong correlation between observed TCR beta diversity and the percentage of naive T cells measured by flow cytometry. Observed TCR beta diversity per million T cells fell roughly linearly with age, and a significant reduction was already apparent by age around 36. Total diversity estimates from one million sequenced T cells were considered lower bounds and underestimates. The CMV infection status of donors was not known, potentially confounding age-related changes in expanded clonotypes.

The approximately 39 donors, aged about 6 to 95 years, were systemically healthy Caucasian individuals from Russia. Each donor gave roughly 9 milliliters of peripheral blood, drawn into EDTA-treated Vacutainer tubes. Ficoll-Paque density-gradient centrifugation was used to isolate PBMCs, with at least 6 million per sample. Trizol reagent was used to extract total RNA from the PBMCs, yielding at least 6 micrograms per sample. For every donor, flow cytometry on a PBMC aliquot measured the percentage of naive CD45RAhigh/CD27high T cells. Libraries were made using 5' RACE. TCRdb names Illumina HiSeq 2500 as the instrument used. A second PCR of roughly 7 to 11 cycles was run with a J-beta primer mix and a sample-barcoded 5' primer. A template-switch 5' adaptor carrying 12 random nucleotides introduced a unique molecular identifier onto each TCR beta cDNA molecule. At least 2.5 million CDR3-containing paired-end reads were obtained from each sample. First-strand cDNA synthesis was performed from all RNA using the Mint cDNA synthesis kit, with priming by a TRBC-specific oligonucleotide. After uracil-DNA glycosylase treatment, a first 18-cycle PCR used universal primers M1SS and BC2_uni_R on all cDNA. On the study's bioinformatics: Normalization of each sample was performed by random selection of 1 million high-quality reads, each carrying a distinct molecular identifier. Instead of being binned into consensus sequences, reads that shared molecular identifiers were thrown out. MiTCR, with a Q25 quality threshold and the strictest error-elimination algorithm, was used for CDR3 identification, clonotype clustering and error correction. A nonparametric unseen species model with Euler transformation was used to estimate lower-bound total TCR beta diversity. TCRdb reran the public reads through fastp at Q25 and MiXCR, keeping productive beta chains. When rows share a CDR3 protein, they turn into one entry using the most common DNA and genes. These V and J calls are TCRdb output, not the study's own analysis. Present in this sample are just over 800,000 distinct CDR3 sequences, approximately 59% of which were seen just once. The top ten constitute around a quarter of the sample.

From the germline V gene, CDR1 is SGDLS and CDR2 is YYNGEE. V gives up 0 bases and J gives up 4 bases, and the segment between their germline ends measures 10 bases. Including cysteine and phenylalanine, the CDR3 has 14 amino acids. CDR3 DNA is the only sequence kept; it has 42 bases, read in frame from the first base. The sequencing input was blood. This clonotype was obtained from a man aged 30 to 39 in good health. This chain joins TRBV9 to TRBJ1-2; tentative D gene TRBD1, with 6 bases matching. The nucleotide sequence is TGTGCCAGCAGCGTAGCCCCGGGGGCCTATGGCTACACCTTC. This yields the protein CASSVAPGAYGYTF.